This TCR beta chain was observed in a study of beta chain features in type 1 diabetes. Study-wide results and caveats: People with Type 1 diabetes carried modestly yet significantly shorter TCRB CDR3s in all four CD4+ subsets.

Germline V gene data show CDR1 as SEHNR and CDR2 as FQNEAQ (reference sequence). V shed 6 bases and J shed 4 bases, with 10 bases lying between them. CDR3 length: 13 residues. Notes on this clone: The antigen remains unidentified.

The sequenced template was cDNA made from the entire isolated RNA. The table came from immunoSEQ multiplex PCR; TCRdb's copy has only in-frame clones and leaves some out. This table has about 16,000 clones, just over 70% appearing once. The chain links TRBV7-9 to TRBJ1-3, with D unresolved. The clonotype comes from a man aged 25 to 40 with type 1 diabetes. The source material was stem cell memory CD4+ T cells from blood. In nucleotides, the CDR3 is TGTGCCAGCAGTTCCATCAGGGGAAACACCATATATTTT. Encoded protein: CASSSIRGNTIYF.